In this sample, the clone carrying this T cell receptor (beta chain) turned up once. This entry belongs to a study of blood T cell repertoires in COVID-19. The overall study: Sites in the United States, Italy and Spain provided acute and convalescent COVID-19 samples. T cells, B-cell-depleted T cells, or PBMCs provided the cDNA or gDNA that served as material.

This CDR3 contains 16 residues. The V gene's germline CDR1 is SGHNT and CDR2 YYREEE (reference sequence). With 4 bases clipped from V and 4 bases from J, the junction kept 7 bases outside the gene matches. In the source study's methods: Using reference gene primer amplification, nucleated cell counts were estimated. Method: immunoSEQ multiplex PCR; TCRdb's copy keeps in-frame clones and lacks some. The DNA was the basis for D and trimming; V, J and clone size are from that table. The sample yields approximately 160,000 clones, less than 90% seen once. The sample taken for sequencing was peripheral blood. J is TRBJ2-2 and V is TRBV5-4, with 10 bases lining up with TRBD2. The clonotype comes from a woman in her sixties or seventies with acute or convalescent COVID-19. The CDR3 DNA reads TGTGCCAGCAGCCGAGCGGGAGGGCCTACCACCGGGGAGCTGTTTTTT. Residues: CASSRAGGPTTGELFF.